This T cell receptor beta chain was documented in a study of T cells in Graves' hyperthyroidism and ophthalmopathy. V shed 6 bases and J shed 6 bases, with 12 bases lying between them. The V gene's germline CDR1 is DFQATT and CDR2 SNEGSKA (reference sequence). The CDR3 length is 11 residues. The table lists this clonotype with many counts. The target antigen is unknown. Diagnosing involved the use of clinical symptoms, serum thyroxine and TRAb, thyroid ultrasound and orbital computed tomography. Study findings and constraints: Ophthalmopathy prediction by the model preceded onset by a median roughly 6 months. Most clonotypes expanded in thyroid above 0.001 were likewise present in blood.

Amplified TCR beta CDR3 regions came from RNA transcripts. When the TCR CDR3 underwent first-round RT-PCR, the HTBI primer set was used. TCRdb ran MiXCR on the multiplex PCR reads and lists one entry per CDR3 protein. The table lists about 590,000 distinct CDR3 sequences, around 14% of them singletons. The chain links TRBV20-1 to TRBJ2-7; D is unclear. The sequence came from a woman under 40 with Graves' hyperthyroidism. Material for sequencing was blood. CDR3 region: CSANTRAEQYF. CDR3 sequence (DNA): TGCAGTGCAAATACTCGGGCCGAGCAGTACTTC.